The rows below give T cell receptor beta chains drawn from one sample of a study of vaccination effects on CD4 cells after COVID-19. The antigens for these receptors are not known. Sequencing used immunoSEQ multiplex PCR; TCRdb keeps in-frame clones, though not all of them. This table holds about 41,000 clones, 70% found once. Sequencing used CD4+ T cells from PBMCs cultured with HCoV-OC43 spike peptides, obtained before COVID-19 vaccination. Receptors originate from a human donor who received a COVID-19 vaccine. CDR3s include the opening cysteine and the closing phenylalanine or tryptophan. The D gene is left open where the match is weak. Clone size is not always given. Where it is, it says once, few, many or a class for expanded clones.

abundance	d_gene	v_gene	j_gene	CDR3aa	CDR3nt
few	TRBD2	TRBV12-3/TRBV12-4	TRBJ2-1	CASSFASGNEQFF	TGTGCCAGCAGTTTCGCTAGCGGCAATGAGCAGTTCTTC
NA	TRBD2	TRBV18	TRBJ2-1	CASSPSPGLASSEQFF	TGTGCCAGCTCACCCTCTCCAGGACTAGCATCTAGTGAGCAGTTCTTC
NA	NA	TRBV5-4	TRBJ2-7	CASSSLGSSYEQYF	TGTGCCAGCAGCTCCCTCGGTAGCTCCTACGAGCAGTACTTC
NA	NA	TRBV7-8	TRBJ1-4	CASSLRAGTAPVKLFF	TGTGCCAGCAGCTTAAGGGCCGGGACCGCACCGGTAAAACTGTTTTTT
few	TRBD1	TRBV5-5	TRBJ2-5	CASSGHRGETQYF	TGTGCCAGCAGCGGACACAGGGGAGAGACCCAGTACTTC
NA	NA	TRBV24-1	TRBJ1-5	CAIHPALAGNNQPQHF	TGTGCCATCCACCCGGCCCTTGCGGGGAACAATCAGCCCCAGCATTTT
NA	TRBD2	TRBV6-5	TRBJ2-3	CASSYPTSVRADTQYF	TGTGCCAGCAGTTACCCGACTAGCGTAAGGGCAGATACGCAGTATTTT
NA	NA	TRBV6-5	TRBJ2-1	CASSYWQNNEQFF	TGTGCCAGCAGTTACTGGCAAAACAATGAGCAGTTCTTC
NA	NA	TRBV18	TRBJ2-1	CASSPNPGQTNEQFF	TGTGCCAGCTCACCAAACCCCGGACAGACGAATGAGCAGTTCTTC
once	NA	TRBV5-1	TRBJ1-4	CASSLASGDREKLFF	TGCGCCAGCAGCTTGGCCTCTGGGGATCGTGAAAAACTGTTTTTT
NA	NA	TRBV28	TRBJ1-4	CASRSGSTNEKLFF	TGTGCCAGCAGGTCAGGGTCAACTAATGAAAAACTGTTTTTT
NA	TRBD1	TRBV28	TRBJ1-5	CASTFIPGQYNQPQHF	TGTGCCAGCACTTTTATTCCGGGACAGTACAATCAGCCCCAGCATTTT
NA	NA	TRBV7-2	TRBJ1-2	CASSRGPFGGGYTF	TGTGCCAGCAGCAGAGGGCCCTTTGGGGGAGGCTACACCTTC
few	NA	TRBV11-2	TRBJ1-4	CASSLTWEEKLFF	TGTGCCAGCAGCCTAACGTGGGAAGAAAAACTGTTTTTT
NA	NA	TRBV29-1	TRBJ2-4	CSVRPSLAKNIQYF	TGCAGCGTTCGGCCCAGCCTAGCCAAAAACATTCAGTACTTC
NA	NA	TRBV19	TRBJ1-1	CASRRGWTEAFF	TGTGCCAGTAGACGAGGGTGGACTGAAGCTTTCTTT
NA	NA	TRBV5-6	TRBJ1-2	CASSRITNYGYTF	TGTGCCAGCAGCCGGATTACTAACTATGGCTACACCTTC
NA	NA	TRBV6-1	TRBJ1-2	CASSEGPNYGYTF	TGTGCCAGCAGTGAGGGACCTAACTATGGCTACACCTTC
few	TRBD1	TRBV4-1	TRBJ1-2	CASSQQARAGGYGYTF	TGCGCCAGCAGCCAACAAGCCAGGGCAGGGGGTTATGGCTACACCTTC
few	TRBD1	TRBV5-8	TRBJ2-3	CASSRGQGGTDTQYF	TGTGCCAGCAGCCGGGGACAGGGAGGGACAGATACGCAGTATTTT
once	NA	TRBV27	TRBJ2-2	CASTLGGLRSGELFF	TGTGCCAGCACCCTAGGAGGGCTGAGGTCGGGGGAGCTGTTTTTT
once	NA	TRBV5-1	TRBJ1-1	CASSSDTLNTEAFF	TGCGCCAGCAGCTCCGACACTTTGAACACTGAAGCTTTCTTT
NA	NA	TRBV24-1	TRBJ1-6	CATSDLAWGWYNSPLHF	TGTGCCACCAGTGATTTGGCATGGGGCTGGTATAATTCACCCCTCCACTTT
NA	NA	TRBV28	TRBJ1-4	CASSFWQGTNEKLFF	TGTGCCAGCAGTTTCTGGCAGGGCACTAATGAAAAACTGTTTTTT
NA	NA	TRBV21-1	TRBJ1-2	CASSKPGQGISLYGYTF	TGTGCCAGCAGCAAACCGGGACAGGGGATCTCTCTCTATGGCTACACCTTC
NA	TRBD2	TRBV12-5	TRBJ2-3	CASGSGLAGGFSTDTQYF	TGTGCTAGTGGTTCCGGACTAGCGGGGGGGTTTAGCACAGATACGCAGTATTTT
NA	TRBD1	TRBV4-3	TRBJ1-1	CASSRTDRGAEAFF	TGCGCCAGCAGCCGCACGGACAGGGGTGCTGAAGCTTTCTTT
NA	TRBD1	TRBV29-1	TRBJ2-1	CSVEDSATGHSYNEQFF	TGCAGCGTTGAAGATTCCGCGACAGGGCACTCCTACAATGAGCAGTTCTTC
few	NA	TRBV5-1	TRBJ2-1	CASSSQSGFGQFF	TGCGCCAGCAGCTCACAATCTGGTTTTGGGCAGTTCTTC
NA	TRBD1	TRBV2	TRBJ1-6	CASKQGTSYNSPLHF	TGTGCCAGTAAACAGGGGACCTCCTATAATTCACCCCTCCACTTT
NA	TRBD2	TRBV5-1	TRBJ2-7	CASSPTSASYEQYF	TGCGCCAGCAGCCCGACTAGCGCTTCCTACGAGCAGTACTTC
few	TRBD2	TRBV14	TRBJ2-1	CASSQVRTWGGDNEQFF	TGTGCCAGCAGCCAAGTCCGAACTTGGGGGGGAGACAATGAGCAGTTCTTC
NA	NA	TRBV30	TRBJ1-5	CAWSGGKIWSNQPQHF	TGTGCCTGGAGTGGAGGTAAAATCTGGAGCAATCAGCCCCAGCATTTT
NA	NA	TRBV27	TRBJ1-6	CASSKGTVNSPLHF	TGTGCCAGCAGCAAAGGGACCGTAAATTCACCCCTCCACTTT
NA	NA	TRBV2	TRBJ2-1	CASTELAWGEQFF	TGTGCCAGCACGGAACTAGCTTGGGGTGAGCAGTTCTTC
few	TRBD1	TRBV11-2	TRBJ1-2	CASSSGQGTYGYTF	TGTGCCAGCAGCTCGGGACAGGGGACCTATGGCTACACCTTC
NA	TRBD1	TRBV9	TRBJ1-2	CASSAGTGANYGYTF	TGTGCCAGCAGCGCCGGGACAGGGGCTAACTATGGCTACACCTTC
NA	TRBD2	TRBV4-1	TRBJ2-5	CASSQGVAGGRETQYF	TGCGCCAGCAGCCAAGGAGTAGCGGGGGGGCGGGAGACCCAGTACTTC
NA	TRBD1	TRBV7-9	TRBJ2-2	CASSLWTGNTGELFF	TGTGCCAGCAGCCTTTGGACAGGGAACACCGGGGAGCTGTTTTTT
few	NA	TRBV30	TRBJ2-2	CACRENTGELFF	TGTGCCTGTCGGGAGAACACCGGGGAGCTGTTTTTT
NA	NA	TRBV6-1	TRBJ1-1	CASSEHRTSVGAFF	TGTGCCAGCAGTGAACACAGAACTTCGGTAGGAGCTTTCTTT
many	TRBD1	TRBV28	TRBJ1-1	CASSWPGQGRPEAFF	TGTGCCAGCAGTTGGCCGGGACAGGGGAGACCTGAAGCTTTCTTT
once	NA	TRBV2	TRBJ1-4	CASSEVWLINEKLFF	TGTGCCAGCAGTGAAGTTTGGCTGATTAATGAAAAACTGTTTTTT
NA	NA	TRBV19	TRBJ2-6	CASSRISRFLSGANVLTF	TGTGCCAGTAGTAGAATTAGCCGATTTCTCTCTGGGGCCAACGTCCTGACTTTC
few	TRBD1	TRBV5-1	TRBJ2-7	CASSFEPGGYEQYF	TGCGCCAGCAGCTTCGAGCCAGGGGGCTACGAGCAGTACTTC
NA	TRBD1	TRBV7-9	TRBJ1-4	CASSSRQGVDEKLFF	TGTGCCAGCAGCTCCAGACAGGGGGTGGATGAAAAACTGTTTTTT
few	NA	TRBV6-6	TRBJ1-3	CASSYSRGNTIYF	TGTGCCAGCAGTTACTCACGTGGAAACACCATATATTTT
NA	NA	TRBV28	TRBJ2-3	CASSSSWRVRTDTQYF	TGTGCCAGCAGTTCCTCGTGGAGGGTTAGGACAGATACGCAGTATTTT
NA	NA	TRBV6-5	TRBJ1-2	CASSYGGGGGVGYTF	TGTGCCAGCAGTTACGGCGGCGGCGGAGGTGTAGGCTACACCTTC
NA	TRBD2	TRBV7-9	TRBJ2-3	CALIIPRGYTDTQYF	TGTGCCCTCATAATCCCGCGGGGGTACACAGATACGCAGTATTTT
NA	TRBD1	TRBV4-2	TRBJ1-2	CASSQDRPKLDRDSLSYGYTF	TGTGCCAGCAGCCAAGATCGACCGAAACTCGACCGGGACAGCCTGTCCTATGGCTACACCTTC
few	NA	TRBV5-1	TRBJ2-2	CASLPAPQNTGELFF	TGCGCCAGCCTCCCGGCGCCCCAGAACACCGGGGAGCTGTTTTTT